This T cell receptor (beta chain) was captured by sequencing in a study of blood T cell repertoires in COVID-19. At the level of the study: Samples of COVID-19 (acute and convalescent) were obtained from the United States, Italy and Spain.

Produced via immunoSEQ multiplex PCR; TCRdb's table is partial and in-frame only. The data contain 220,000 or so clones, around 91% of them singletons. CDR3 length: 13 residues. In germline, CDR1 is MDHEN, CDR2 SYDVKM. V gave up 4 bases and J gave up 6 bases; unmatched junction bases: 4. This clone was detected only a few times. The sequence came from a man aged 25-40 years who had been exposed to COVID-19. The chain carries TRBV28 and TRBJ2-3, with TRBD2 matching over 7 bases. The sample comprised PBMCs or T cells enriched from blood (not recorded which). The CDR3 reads CASSYGGVDTQYF. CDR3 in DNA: TGTGCCAGCAGTTATGGGGGGGTCGATACGCAGTATTTT. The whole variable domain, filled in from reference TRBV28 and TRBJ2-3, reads DVKVTQSSRYLVKRTGEKVFLECVQDMDHENMFWYRQDPGLGLRLIYFSYDVKMKEKGDIPEGYSVSREKKERFSLILESASTNQTSMYLCASSYGGVDTQYFGPGTRLTVL.